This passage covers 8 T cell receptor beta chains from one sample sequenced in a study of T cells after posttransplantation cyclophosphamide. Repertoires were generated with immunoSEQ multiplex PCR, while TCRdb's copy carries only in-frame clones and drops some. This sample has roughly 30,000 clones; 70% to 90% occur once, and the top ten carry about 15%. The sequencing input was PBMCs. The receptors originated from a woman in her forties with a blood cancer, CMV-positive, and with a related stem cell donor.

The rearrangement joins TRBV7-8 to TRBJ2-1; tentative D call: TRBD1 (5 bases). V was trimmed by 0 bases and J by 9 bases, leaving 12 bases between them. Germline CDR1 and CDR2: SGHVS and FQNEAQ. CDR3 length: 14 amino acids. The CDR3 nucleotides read TGTGCCAGCAGCTTAGCGGGGCGAGCCAGTGAGCAGTTCTTC. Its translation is CASSLAGRASEQFF. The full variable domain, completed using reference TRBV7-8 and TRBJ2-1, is GAGVSQSPRYKVAKRGQDVALRCDPISGHVSLFWYQQALGQGPEFLTYFQNEAQLDKSGLPSDRFFAERPEGSVSTLKIQRTQQEDSAVYLCASSLAGRASEQFFGPGTRLTVL.

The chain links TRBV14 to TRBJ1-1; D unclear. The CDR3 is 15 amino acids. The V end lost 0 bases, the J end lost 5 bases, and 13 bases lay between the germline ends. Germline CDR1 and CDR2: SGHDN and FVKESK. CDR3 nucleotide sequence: TGTGCCAGCAGCCAAGATGTTGGCCCCCCTACTGAAGCTTTCTTT. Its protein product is CASSQDVGPPTEAFF.

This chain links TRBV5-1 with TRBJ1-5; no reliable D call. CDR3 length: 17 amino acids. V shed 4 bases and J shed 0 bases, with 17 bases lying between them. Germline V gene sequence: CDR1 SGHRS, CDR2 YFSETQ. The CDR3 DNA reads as TGCGCCAGCAGCCAAGGCCCCGGAGGTATTAGCAATCAGCCCCAGCATTTT. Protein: CASSQGPGGISNQPQHF.

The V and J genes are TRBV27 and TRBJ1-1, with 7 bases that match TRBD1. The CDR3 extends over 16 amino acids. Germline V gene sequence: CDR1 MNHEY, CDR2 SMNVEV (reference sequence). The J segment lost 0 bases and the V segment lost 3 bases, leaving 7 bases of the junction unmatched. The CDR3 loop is CASSFFRTGMNTEAFF. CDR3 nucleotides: TGTGCCAGCAGTTTCTTCCGGACAGGAATGAACACTGAAGCTTTCTTT.

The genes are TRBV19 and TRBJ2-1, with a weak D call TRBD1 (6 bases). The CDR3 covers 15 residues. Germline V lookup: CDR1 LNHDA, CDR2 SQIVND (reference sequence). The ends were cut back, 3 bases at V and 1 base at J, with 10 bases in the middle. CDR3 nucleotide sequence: TGTGCCAGTAGTATTTCTCAGGGGTCCTACAATGAGCAGTTCTTC. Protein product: CASSISQGSYNEQFF.

This chain's CDR3 is CASSYTPTYNEQFF. The CDR3 DNA follows: TGTGCCAGCAGTTATACTCCCACCTACAATGAGCAGTTCTTC. V and J are TRBV6-1 and TRBJ2-1; D ambiguous. Deletions cut 5 bases from V and 2 bases from J, with 10 bases between. Germline V CDR1 and CDR2: MNHNS, SASEGT. CDR3 length: 14 residues.

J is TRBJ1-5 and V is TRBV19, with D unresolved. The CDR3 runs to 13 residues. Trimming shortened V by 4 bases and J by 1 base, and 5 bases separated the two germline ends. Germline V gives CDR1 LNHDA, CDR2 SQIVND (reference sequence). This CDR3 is CASSTLSNQPQHF. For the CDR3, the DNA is TGTGCCAGTAGTACCCTCAGCAATCAGCCCCAGCATTTT.

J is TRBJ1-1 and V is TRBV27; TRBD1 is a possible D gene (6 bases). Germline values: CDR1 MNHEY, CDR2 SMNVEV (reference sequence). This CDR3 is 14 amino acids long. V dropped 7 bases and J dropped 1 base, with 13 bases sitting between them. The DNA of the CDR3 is TGTGCCAGCACCGGGGGGGCTAGGAACACTGAAGCTTTCTTT. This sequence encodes CASTGGARNTEAFF.